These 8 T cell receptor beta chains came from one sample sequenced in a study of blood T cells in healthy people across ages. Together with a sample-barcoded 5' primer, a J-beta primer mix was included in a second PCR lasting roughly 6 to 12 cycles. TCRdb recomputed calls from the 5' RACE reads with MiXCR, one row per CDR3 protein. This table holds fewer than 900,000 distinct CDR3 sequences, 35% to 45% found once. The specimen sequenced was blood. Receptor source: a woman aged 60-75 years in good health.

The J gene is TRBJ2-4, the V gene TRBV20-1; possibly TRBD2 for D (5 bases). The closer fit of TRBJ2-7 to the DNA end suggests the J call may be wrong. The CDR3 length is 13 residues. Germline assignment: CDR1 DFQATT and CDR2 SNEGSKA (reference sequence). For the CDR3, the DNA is TGCAGTGCGCGAGAGGGCCTGATCTACGAGCAGTACTTC. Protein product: CSAREGLIYEQYF.

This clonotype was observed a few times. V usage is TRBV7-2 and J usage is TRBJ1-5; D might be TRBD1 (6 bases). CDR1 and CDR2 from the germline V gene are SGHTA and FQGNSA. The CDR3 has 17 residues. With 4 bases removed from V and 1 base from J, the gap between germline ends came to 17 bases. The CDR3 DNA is TGTGCCAGCAGCTCCCCGGACAGTATTATAAGCAATCAGCCCCAGCATTTT. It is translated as CASSSPDSIISNQPQHF.

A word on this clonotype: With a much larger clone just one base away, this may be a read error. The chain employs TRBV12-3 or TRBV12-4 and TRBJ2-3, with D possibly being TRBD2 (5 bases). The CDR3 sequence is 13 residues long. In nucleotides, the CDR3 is TGTGCCAGCAGTATAGCGAGCCCCGATACGCAGTATTTT. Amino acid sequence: CASSIASPDTQYF.

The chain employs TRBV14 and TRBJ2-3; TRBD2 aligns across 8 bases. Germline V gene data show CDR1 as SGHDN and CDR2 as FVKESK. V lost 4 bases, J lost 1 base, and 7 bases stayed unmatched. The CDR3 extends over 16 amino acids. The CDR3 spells CASSRLGAGGTDTQYF. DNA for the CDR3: TGTGCCAGCAGCCGACTAGGAGCGGGAGGCACAGATACGCAGTATTTT.

CDR3 nucleotides: TGTGCCAGCCGGGACCGGGACAGGGGTACAGATACGCAGTATTTT. This encodes CASRDRDRGTDTQYF. The V and J genes are TRBV27 and TRBJ2-3; 10 nucleotides line up with TRBD1. Germline values: CDR1 MNHEY, CDR2 SMNVEV (reference sequence). The CDR3 runs 15 residues. V lost 8 bases to trimming and J lost 3 bases; unmatched junction nucleotides: 8.

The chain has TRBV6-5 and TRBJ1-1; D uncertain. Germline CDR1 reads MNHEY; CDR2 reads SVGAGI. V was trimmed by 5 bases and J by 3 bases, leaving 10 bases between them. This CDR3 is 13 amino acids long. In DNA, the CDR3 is TGTGCCAGCAGTAACCAACGGGACACTGAAGCTTTCTTT. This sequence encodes CASSNQRDTEAFF.

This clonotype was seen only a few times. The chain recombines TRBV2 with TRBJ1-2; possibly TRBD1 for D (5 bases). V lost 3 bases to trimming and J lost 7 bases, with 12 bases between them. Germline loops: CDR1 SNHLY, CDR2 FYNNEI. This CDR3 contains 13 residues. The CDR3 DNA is TGTGCCAGCAGTGAGGATTTGGGGCCTGGCTACACCTTC. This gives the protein CASSEDLGPGYTF.

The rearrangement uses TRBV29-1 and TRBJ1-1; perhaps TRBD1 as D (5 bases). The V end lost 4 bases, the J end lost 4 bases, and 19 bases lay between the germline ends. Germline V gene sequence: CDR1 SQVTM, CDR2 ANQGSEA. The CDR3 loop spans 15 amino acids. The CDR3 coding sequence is TGCAGCGTTGGGGGGATCGGGGGTACTTCCACTGAAGCTTTCTTT. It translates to CSVGGIGGTSTEAFF.